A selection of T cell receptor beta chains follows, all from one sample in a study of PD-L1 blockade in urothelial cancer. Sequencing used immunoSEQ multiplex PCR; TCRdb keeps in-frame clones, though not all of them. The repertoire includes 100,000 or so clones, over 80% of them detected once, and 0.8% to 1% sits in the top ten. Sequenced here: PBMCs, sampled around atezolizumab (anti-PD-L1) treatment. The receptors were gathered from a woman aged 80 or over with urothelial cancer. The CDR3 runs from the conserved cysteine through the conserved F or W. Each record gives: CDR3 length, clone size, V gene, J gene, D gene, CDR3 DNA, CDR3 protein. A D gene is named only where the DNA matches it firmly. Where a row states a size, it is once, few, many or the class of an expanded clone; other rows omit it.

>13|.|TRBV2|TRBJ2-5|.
TGTGCCAGCAGCCTAGCGTTGGAGGGGACCCAGTACTTC
CASSLALEGTQYF
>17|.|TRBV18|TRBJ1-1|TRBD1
TGTGCCAGCTCACCACTTATGGCGGGACAGGGATTTGGTGAAGCTTTCTTT
CASSPLMAGQGFGEAFF
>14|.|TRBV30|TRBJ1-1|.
TGTGCCTGGAGTGTAAGGGGGTGGGGAACTGAAGCTTTCTTT
CAWSVRGWGTEAFF
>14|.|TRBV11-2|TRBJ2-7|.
TGTGCCAGCAGCTTACTACCCACCTCCGGGGAGCAGTACTTC
CASSLLPTSGEQYF
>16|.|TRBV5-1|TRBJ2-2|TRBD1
TGCGCCAGCAGCGAGGGCCAGGGGGCAAACACCGGGGAGCTGTTTTTT
CASSEGQGANTGELFF
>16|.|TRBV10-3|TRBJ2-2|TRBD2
TGTGCCATCAGTCAGCGGCTAGCGGGAGTCACCGGGGAGCTGTTTTTT
CAISQRLAGVTGELFF
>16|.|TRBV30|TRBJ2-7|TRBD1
TGTGCCTGGAGTGGGGGACGGGACAGGCCACACTACGAGCAGTACTTC
CAWSGGRDRPHYEQYF
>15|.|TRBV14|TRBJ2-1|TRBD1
TGTGCCAGCGGTCTTTTACAGGGGAAGAATGGTGAGCAGTTCTTC
CASGLLQGKNGEQFF
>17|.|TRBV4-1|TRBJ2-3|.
TGCGCCAGCAGCCATCCCGACAGACCCGAAGCCACAGATACGCAGTATTTT
CASSHPDRPEATDTQYF
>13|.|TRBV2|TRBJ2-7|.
TGTGCCAGCAGTCCGGACGGACACTACGAGCAGTACTTC
CASSPDGHYEQYF
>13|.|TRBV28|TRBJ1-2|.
TGTGCCAGCAAAAGCGGGGATTCGGTCGGCTACACCTTC
CASKSGDSVGYTF
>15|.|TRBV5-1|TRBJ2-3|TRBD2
TGCGCCAGCAGCCTTCCTAGCGGGGGGCGAGATACGCAGTATTTT
CASSLPSGGRDTQYF
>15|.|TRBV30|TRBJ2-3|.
TGTGCCTGGAGTGTGAAAGGGGCTAGCACAGATACGCAGTATTTT
CAWSVKGASTDTQYF
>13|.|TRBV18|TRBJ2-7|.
TGTGCCAGCTCAACCACCAAGGGGTTCGAGCAGTACTTC
CASSTTKGFEQYF
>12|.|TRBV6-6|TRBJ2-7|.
TGTGCCAGCAGTTACATGGGGAGCGAGCAGTACTTC
CASSYMGSEQYF
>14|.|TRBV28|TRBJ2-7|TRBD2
TGTGCCAGCACGCTGGGCGGGAGCTCCTACGAGCAGTACTTC
CASTLGGSSYEQYF
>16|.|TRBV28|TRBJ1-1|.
TGTGCCAGCAGCCCGGGGGGGTTAGAGTTGAACACTGAAGCTTTCTTT
CASSPGGLELNTEAFF
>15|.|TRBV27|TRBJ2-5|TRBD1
TGTGCCAGCAGTTTGGGGACAGGGATAGGAGAGACCCAGTACTTC
CASSLGTGIGETQYF
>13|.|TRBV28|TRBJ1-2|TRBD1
TGTGCCAGCGCAATTACAGGGGTCTATGGCTACACCTTC
CASAITGVYGYTF
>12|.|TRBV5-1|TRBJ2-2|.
TGCGCCAGCAGCCATGAGTACGGGGAGCTGTTTTTT
CASSHEYGELFF
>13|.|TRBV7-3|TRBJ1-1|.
TGTGCCAGCAGCGCAGGGGTTGGCACTGAAGCTTTCTTT
CASSAGVGTEAFF
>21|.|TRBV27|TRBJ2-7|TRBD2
TGTGCCAGCAGTTACCATGGGGGTCCGGGACTAGCGGGAGGGCCCTCCTACGAGCAGTACTTC
CASSYHGGPGLAGGPSYEQYF
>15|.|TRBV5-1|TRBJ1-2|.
TGCGCCAGCAGCCGGACCGTTGGACTCGCCTATGGCTACACCTTC
CASSRTVGLAYGYTF
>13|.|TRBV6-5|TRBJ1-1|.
TGTGCCAGCAGAATGGGAGGGGGCACTGAAGCTTTCTTT
CASRMGGGTEAFF
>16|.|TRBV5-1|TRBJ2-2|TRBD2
TGCGCCAGCAGCTTGGGGCTAGCGGAGAACACCGGGGAGCTGTTTTTT
CASSLGLAENTGELFF
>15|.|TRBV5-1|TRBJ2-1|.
TGCGCCAGCAGCTCAAGCAGGGGCACCTACAATGAGCAGTTCTTC
CASSSSRGTYNEQFF
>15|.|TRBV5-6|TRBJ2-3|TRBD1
TGTGCCAGCAGCTTTAGGGACAGGGTCACAGATACGCAGTATTTT
CASSFRDRVTDTQYF
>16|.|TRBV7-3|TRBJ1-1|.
TGTGCCAGCAGCTCACATGGTGGCAGGATGAACACTGAAGCTTTCTTT
CASSSHGGRMNTEAFF
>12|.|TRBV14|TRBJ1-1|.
TGTGCCAGCAGCCAAGAACCCCTGAGGGCTTTCTTT
CASSQEPLRAFF
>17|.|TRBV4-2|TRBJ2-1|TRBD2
TGTGCCAGCAGCCAACAGACTAGCGGGAGAGGCTACAATGAGCAGTTCTTC
CASSQQTSGRGYNEQFF
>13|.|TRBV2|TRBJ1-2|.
TGTGCCAGCAGTGAGAGCCTGAACTATGGCTACACCTTC
CASSESLNYGYTF
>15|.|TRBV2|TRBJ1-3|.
TGTGCCAGCAGTGGATACAGGGTTGGTGGAAACACCATATATTTT
CASSGYRVGGNTIYF
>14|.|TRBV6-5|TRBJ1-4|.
TGTGCCAGCAGTTCGCGGCCAACTAATGAAAAACTGTTTTTT
CASSSRPTNEKLFF
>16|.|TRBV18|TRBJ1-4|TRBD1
TGTGCCAGCTCACCTTCTAGACAGGGAAGAGAGGAAAAACTGTTTTTT
CASSPSRQGREEKLFF
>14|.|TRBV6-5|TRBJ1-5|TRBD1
TGTGCCAGCAGTCGACAGGGAGGAGATCAGCCCCAGCATTTT
CASSRQGGDQPQHF
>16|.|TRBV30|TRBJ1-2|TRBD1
TGTGCCTGGAGTGGAGGGACAGGTGGAGCTAACTATGGCTACACCTTC
CAWSGGTGGANYGYTF
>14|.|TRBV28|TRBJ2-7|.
TGTGCCAGCTCATCGGACTATTTCTCGTACGAGCAGTACTTC
CASSSDYFSYEQYF
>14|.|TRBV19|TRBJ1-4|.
TGTGCCAGTATGCGGGCGGCAACTAATGAAAAACTGTTTTTT
CASMRAATNEKLFF
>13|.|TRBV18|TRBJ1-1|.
TGTGCCAGCTCGCCGGGTCAGGGCACTGAAGCTTTCTTT
CASSPGQGTEAFF
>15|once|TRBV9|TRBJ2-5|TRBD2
TGTGCCAGCAGCGTAGAGGGACTAGCGGATAGCGACCAGTACTTC
CASSVEGLADSDQYF
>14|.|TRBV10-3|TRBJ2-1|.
TGTGCCATCAGTGATGCCGACAGGCTCAATGAGCAGTTCTTC
CAISDADRLNEQFF
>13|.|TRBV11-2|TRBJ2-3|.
TGTGCCAGCAGCTTAGATAGATCAGATACGCAGTATTTT
CASSLDRSDTQYF
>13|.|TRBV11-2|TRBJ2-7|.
TGTGCCAGCAGCTTAGCCGGGGCCTACGAGCAGTACTTC
CASSLAGAYEQYF
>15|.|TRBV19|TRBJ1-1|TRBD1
TGTGCCAGCGGATTTCCGACAGGGATGAACACTGAAGCTTTCTTT
CASGFPTGMNTEAFF
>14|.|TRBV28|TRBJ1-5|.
TGTGCCAGCACCGGCCCGGGGGGAAGTCAGCCCCAGCATTTT
CASTGPGGSQPQHF
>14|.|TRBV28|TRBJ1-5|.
TGTGCCAGCAGTTTAGGTGCGGTTGGACAGCCCCAGCATTTT
CASSLGAVGQPQHF
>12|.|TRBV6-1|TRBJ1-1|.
TGTGCCAGCAGTACGGGAGGCACTGAAGCTTTCTTT
CASSTGGTEAFF
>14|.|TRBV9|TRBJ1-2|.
TGTGCCAGCAGCGCCGGTGGAGGGAGCTATGGCTACACCTTC
CASSAGGGSYGYTF
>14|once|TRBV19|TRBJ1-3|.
TGTGCCAGTAGCCTCCTCCAGGGTGGAAGCACCATATATTTT
CASSLLQGGSTIYF
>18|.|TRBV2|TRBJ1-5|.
TGTGCCAGCAGTGAGATCCCCACCGGGTTATATAGCAATCAGCCCCAGCATTTT
CASSEIPTGLYSNQPQHF